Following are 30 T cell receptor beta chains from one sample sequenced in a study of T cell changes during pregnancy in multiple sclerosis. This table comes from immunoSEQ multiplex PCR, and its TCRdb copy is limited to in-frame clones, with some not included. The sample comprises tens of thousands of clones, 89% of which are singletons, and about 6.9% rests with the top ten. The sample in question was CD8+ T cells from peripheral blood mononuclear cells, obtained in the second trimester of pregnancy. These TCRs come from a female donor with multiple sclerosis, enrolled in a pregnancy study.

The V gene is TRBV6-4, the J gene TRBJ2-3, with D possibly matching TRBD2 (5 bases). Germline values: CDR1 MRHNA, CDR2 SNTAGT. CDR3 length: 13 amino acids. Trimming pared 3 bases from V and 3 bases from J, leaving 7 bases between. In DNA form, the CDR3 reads TGTGCCAGCAGTGATAGCGATACAGATACGCAGTATTTT. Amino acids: CASSDSDTDTQYF.

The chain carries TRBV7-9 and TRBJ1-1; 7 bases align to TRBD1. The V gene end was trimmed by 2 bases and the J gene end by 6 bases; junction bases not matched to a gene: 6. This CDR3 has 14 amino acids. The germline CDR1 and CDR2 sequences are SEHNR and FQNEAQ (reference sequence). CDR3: CASSLPWTGAEAFF. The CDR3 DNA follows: TGTGCCAGCAGCTTACCCTGGACAGGTGCTGAAGCTTTCTTT.

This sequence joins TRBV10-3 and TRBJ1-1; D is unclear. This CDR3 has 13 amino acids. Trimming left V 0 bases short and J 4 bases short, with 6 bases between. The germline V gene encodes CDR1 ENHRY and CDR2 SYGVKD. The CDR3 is CAISESWSTEAFF. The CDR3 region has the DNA TGTGCCATCAGTGAGTCATGGAGCACTGAAGCTTTCTTT.

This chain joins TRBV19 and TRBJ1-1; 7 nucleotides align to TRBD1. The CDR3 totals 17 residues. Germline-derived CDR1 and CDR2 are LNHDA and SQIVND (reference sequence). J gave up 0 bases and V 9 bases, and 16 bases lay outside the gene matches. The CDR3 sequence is CASPLDRGQRMNTEAFF. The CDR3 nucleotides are TGTGCCAGCCCCTTGGATCGGGGACAGCGAATGAACACTGAAGCTTTCTTT.

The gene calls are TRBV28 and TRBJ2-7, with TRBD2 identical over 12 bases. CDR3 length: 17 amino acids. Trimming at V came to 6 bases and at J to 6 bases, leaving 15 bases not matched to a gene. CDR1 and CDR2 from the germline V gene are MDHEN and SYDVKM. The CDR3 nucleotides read TGTGCCAGCAGCTTACCCACGACTAGCGGGAGTGTTAGCGAGCAGTACTTC. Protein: CASSLPTTSGSVSEQYF.

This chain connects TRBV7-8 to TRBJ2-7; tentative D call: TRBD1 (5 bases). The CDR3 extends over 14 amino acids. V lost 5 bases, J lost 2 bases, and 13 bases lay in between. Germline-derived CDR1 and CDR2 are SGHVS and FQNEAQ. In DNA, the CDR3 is TGTGCCAGCAGCAGTGACAGCCGGGCCTACGAGCAGTACTTC. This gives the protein CASSSDSRAYEQYF.

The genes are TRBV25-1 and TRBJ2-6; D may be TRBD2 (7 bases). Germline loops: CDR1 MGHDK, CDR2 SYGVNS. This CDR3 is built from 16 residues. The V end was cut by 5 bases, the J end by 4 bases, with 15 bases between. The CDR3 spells CASSSGGNSGANVLTF. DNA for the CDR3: TGTGCCAGCAGTTCGGGGGGCAACTCCGGGGCCAACGTCCTGACTTTC.

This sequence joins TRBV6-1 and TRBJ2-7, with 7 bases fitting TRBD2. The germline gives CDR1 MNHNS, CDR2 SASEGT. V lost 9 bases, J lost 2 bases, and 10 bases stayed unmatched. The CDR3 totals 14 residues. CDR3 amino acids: CASTSSAGAYEQYF. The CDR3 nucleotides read TGTGCCAGTACCTCCTCGGCGGGGGCCTACGAGCAGTACTTC.

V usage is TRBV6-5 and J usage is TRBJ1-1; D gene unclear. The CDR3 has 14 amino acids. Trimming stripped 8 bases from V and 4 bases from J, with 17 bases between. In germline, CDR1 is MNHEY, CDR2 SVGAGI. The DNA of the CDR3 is TGTGCCAGCTCAGCCGGTGGGAGCTTCACTGAAGCTTTCTTT. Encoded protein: CASSAGGSFTEAFF.

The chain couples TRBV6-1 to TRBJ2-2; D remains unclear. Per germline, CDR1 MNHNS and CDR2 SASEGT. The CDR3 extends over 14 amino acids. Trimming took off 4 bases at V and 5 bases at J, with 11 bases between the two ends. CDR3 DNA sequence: TGTGCCAGCAGTGCCCATCTGGAGACCGGGGAGCTGTTTTTT. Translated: CASSAHLETGELFF.

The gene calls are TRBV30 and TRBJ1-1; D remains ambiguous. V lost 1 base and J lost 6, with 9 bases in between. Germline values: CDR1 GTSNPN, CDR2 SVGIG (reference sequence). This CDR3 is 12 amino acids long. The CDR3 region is CAWSAGMAEAFF. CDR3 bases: TGTGCCTGGAGTGCGGGGATGGCTGAAGCTTTCTTT.

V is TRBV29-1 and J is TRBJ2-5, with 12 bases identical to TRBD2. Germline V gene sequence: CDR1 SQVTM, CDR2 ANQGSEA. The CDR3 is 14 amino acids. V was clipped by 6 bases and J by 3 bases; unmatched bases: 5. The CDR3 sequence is CSVKTSGGKETQYF. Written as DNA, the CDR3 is TGCAGCGTGAAGACTAGCGGGGGAAAAGAGACCCAGTACTTC.

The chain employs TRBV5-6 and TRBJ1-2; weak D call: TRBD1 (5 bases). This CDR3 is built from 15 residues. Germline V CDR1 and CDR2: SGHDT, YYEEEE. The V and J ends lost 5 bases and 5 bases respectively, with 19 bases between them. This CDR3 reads CASRDQGSLGYGYTF. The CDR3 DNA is TGTGCCAGCAGGGATCAGGGTTCTTTAGGGTATGGCTACACCTTC. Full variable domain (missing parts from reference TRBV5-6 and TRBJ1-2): DAGVTQSPTHLIKTRGQQVTLRCSPKSGHDTVSWYQQALGQGPQFIFQYYEEEERQRGNFPDRFSGHQFPNYSSELNVNALLLGDSALYLCASRDQGSLGYGYTFGSGTRLTVV.

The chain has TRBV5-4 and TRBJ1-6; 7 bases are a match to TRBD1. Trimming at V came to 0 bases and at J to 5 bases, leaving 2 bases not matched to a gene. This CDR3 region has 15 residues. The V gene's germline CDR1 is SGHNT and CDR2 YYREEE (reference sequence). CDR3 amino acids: CASSLVQGDNSPLHF. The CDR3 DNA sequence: TGTGCCAGCAGCTTGGTTCAGGGGGATAATTCACCCCTCCACTTT.

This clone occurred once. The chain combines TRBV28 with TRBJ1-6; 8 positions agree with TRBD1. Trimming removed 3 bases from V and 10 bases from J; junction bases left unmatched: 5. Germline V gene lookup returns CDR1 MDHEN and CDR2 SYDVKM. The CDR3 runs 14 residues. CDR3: CASSFGQGGSPLHF. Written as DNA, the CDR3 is TGTGCCAGCAGTTTCGGACAGGGAGGATCACCCCTCCACTTT.

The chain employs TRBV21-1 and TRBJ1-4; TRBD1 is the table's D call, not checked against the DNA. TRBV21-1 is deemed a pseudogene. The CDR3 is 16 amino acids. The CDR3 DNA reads TGTGCCAGCAGCAGACCGTACAGCTCAACTAATGAAAAACTGTTTTTT. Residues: CASSRPYSSTNEKLFF.

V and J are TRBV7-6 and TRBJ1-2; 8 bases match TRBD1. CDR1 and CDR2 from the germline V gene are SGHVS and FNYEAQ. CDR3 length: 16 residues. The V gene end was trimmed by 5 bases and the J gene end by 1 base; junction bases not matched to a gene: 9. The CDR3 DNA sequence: TGTGCCAGCAGCCCAGAGGACAGGGCGCTTAACTATGGCTACACCTTC. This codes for CASSPEDRALNYGYTF.

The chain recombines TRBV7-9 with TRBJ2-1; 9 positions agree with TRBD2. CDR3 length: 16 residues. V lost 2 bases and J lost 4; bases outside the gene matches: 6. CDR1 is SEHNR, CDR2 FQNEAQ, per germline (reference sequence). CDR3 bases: TGTGCCAGCAGCTTAAGTAGCGGGGGCGTATACAATGAGCAGTTCTTC. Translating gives CASSLSSGGVYNEQFF.

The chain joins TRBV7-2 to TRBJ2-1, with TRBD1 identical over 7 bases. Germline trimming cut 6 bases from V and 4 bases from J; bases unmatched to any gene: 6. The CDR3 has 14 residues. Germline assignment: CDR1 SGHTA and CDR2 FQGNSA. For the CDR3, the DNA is TGTGCCAGCAGTTTCTCGACAGGGTACAATGAGCAGTTCTTC. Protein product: CASSFSTGYNEQFF.

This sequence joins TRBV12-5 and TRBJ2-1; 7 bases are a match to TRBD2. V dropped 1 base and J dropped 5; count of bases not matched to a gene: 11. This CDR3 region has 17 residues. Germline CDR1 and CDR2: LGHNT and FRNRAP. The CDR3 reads CASGLAVGQGLHNEQFF. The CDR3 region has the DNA TGTGCTAGTGGTTTGGCGGTAGGGCAGGGACTACACAATGAGCAGTTCTTC.

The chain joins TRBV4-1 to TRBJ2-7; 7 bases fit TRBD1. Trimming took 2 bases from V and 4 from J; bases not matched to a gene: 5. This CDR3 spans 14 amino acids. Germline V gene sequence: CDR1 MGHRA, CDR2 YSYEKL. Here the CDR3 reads CASSQNPQGYEQYF. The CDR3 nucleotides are TGCGCCAGCAGCCAAAATCCACAGGGGTACGAGCAGTACTTC.

Written as DNA, the CDR3 is TGTGCCAGCACGGAGGATGAAGGCTCTGGAAACACCATATATTTT. Translating it yields CASTEDEGSGNTIYF. This chain uses TRBV6-1 with TRBJ1-3, with D unclear. V lost 7 bases and J 0 bases, leaving 13 bases between the germline ends. CDR1 MNHNS and CDR2 SASEGT come from the germline V gene. The CDR3 is made up of 15 amino acids.

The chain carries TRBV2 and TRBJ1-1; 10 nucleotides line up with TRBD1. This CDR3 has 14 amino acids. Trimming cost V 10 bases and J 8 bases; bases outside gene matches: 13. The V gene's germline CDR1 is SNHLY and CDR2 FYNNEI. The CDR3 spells CAISHPGQGPEAFF. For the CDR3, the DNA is TGTGCCATCTCACATCCGGGACAGGGGCCCGAAGCTTTCTTT.

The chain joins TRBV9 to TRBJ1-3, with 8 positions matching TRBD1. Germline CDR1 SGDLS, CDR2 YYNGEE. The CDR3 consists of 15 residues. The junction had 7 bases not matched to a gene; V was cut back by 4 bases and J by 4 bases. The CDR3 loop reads CASSLDRGSGNTIYF. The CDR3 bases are TGTGCCAGCAGCCTAGACAGGGGCTCAGGAAACACCATATATTTT.

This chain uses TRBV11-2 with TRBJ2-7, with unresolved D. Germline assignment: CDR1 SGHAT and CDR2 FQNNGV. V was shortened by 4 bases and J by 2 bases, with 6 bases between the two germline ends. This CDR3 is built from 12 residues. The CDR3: CASSYITYEQYF. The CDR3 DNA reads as TGTGCCAGCAGCTACATAACCTACGAGCAGTACTTC.

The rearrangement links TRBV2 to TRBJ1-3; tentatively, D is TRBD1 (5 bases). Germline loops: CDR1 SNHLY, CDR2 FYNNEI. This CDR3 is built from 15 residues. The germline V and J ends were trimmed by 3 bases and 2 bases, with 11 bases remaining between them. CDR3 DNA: TGTGCCAGCAGTGAGGGCAGGGTCACTGGAAACACCATATATTTT. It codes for CASSEGRVTGNTIYF.

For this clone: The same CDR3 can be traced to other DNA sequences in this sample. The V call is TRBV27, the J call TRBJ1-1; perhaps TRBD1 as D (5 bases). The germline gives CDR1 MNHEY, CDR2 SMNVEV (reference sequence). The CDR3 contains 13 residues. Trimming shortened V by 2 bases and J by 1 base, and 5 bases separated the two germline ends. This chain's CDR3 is CASSLDRNTEAFF. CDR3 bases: TGTGCCAGCAGTTTAGACAGGAACACTGAAGCTTTCTTT.

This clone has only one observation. The chain's CDR3 is CASSPDSGGQPQHF. CDR3 DNA: TGCGCCAGCAGCCCTGATTCAGGTGGTCAGCCCCAGCATTTT. This sequence joins TRBV5-1 and TRBJ1-5; D is unclear. There are 14 residues in the CDR3. Between the trimmed V and J ends, which lost 4 bases and 6 bases, there was a span of 14 bases. The germline V gene has CDR1 SGHRS and CDR2 YFSETQ.

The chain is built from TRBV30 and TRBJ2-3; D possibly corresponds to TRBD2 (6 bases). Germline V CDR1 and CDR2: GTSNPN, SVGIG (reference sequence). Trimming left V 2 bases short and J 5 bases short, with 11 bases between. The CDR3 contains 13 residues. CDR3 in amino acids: CAWSLARGDTQYF. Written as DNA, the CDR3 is TGTGCCTGGAGTCTCGCGCGGGGAGATACGCAGTATTTT.

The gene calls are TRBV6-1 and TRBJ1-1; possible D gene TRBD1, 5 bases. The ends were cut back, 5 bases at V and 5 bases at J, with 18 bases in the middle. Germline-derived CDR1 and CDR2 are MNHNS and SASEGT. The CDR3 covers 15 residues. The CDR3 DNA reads TGTGCCAGCAGTCCTGCCGGGGGTGGAGGAACTGAAGCTTTCTTT. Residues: CASSPAGGGGTEAFF.